This T cell receptor beta chain was retrieved from a study of a mutant IDH1 vaccine in newly diagnosed glioma (dated by TCRdb to about 2021). Regarding the study in general: Vaccination was initiated 4-6 weeks after radiotherapy alone, or concurrently with temozolomide cycles in the chemotherapy-containing groups. Prior to enrollment, patients had been given standard therapy consisting of radiotherapy alone, temozolomide alone, or radiochemotherapy with temozolomide, with the combination given to most patients. For exploratory analyses, longitudinal TCRB deep sequencing was carried out in around 26 treated patients wherever samples were available. The week-35 safety follow-up was designated visit V12, and the week-47 end of study was designated visit V13. Peripheral blood was collected at six visits: V03 (baseline), V05, V07, V10, V12 and V13. The roughly 30 treated patients were roughly 62% male and roughly 40% female, with a mean age of approximately 38 years. What the study reported, not specific to this receptor: Selection of PBMC samples for TCRB deep sequencing was based on availability. Vaccine-induced immune responses across multiple MHC alleles were detected in approximately 93% of patients. No apparent relationship was observed between pseudoprogression and alterations in the top peripheral T cell clonotypes detected by TCRB sequencing. It was noted by the authors that analyses of patient blood samples could not be reproduced owing to sample limitations.

Concerning this clone itself: What antigen it recognizes has not been identified. Per-base quality was not reported, and no clone a single base away is much larger than it.

Explained via the paper, the time point label denotes: week 47, end of study. Every vaccine dose consisted of 300 ug of a 20-mer mutant IDH1 peptide in Montanide, administered subcutaneously together with topical imiquimod. Patients received eight vaccinations in weeks 1, 3, 5, 7, 11, 15, 19 and 23, corresponding to visits V03 through V10. The donors had newly diagnosed IDH1-mutant astrocytomas of WHO grade 3 or 4 that showed loss of nuclear ATRX. The samples were drawn from NOA16, a multicentre, single-arm, open-label phase I trial in Germany that tested a mutant IDH1 peptide vaccine in humans for the first time. The DNeasy Blood and Tissue Kit was used to extract genomic DNA from EDTA blood for TCRB sequencing. There are 15 amino acids in the CDR3, from cysteine to phenylalanine inclusive. The CDR3 DNA has 45 bases and is translated from base 1. From a lookup of the germline V gene, CDR1 and CDR2 are SNHLY and FYNNEI. The germline ends are 11 bases apart after V is trimmed by 3 bases and J by 0 bases.

Libraries were constructed by the immunoSEQ multiplex PCR assay. The hsTCRB Kit was used according to the manufacturer's protocol to amplify rearranged TCR beta chain sequences. An Illumina MiSeq was used to sequence the TCRB libraries. As for the authors' bioinformatics: The proprietary platform of the kit vendor was used for demultiplexing, trimming and gene mapping. Sourced from immuneACCESS, this table was stored by TCRdb with only in-frame sequences that have V and J called. A share of the clones is absent; for the studies checked, an unresolved V gene accounts for under half, and the remainder has no known explanation. D and trimming were read from the DNA, whereas the V and J calls and clone size are those reported in that table. This sample comprises over 50,000 clones, about 80% of them detected only once. The top ten clones comprise less than 5.5% of the sample.

The TCR originated in a woman aged 40 to 50 with glioma. Some clones in this sample may be carry-over from other donors' samples. The sequence is built from TRBV2 and TRBJ1-2; a confident D gene designation cannot be given. The sample consisted of PBMCs, taken from a glioma patient whose treatment included an IDH1 peptide vaccine. The CDR3 region has the sequence CASSDSARANYGYTF. The nucleotide sequence is given as TGTGCCAGCAGTGATTCAGCAAGAGCTAACTATGGCTACACCTTC.